These T cell receptor beta chains were read from a single sample in a study of vaccination effects on CD4 cells after COVID-19. Antigen specificity for these receptors is unknown. TCRdb's copy holds only in-frame clones and misses some; the assay was immunoSEQ multiplex PCR. The top ten clones hold about 5% of a sample with about 23,000 clones, roughly 73% of them seen once. This specimen was CD4+ T cells from PBMCs cultured with SARS-CoV-2 spike peptides, taken before COVID-19 vaccination. These receptors were taken from a human donor who received a COVID-19 vaccine. The CDR3 runs from the conserved cysteine through the conserved F or W. A D gene is named only where the DNA matches it firmly. Clone size, where shown, is once, few, many, or a class for clones that have expanded.

J gene,V gene,D gene,clone size,CDR3 protein,CDR3 DNA
TRBJ2-7,TRBV10-2,.,medium-sized,CASSESSRRGSSYEQYF,TGCGCCAGCAGTGAGTCGAGTAGACGGGGAAGCTCCTACGAGCAGTACTTC
TRBJ1-1,TRBV7-9,.,once,CASSLGSVAEAFF,TGTGCCAGCAGCTTAGGGTCTGTCGCTGAAGCTTTCTTT
TRBJ2-7,TRBV7-8,.,.,CASSKTRFAGEQYF,TGTGCCAGCAGCAAGACTAGGTTCGCTGGTGAGCAGTACTTC
TRBJ1-1,TRBV5-1,.,.,CASSLNPGSGTEAFF,TGCGCCAGCAGCTTGAATCCGGGCTCGGGCACTGAAGCTTTCTTT
TRBJ1-2,TRBV27,TRBD1,.,CASSLYYRGSGLSYTF,TGTGCCAGCAGTTTATATTACAGGGGAAGCGGTCTTAGCTACACCTTC
TRBJ2-1,TRBV11-3,.,.,CASSRRLGNEQFF,TGTGCCAGCAGCCGAAGGTTGGGCAATGAGCAGTTCTTC
TRBJ2-5,TRBV11-2,TRBD2,.,CASSWGKLIAGGQETQYF,TGTGCCAGCAGCTGGGGGAAACTCATAGCGGGAGGGCAAGAGACCCAGTACTTC
TRBJ2-2,TRBV11-3,.,.,CASSPGGTGELFF,TGTGCCAGCAGCCCAGGGGGGACCGGGGAGCTGTTTTTT
TRBJ1-6,TRBV2,.,.,CASSEVRARNSPLHF,TGTGCCAGCAGTGAAGTGAGGGCACGCAATTCACCCCTCCACTTT
TRBJ2-1,TRBV19,TRBD1,.,CASRRQGAYNEQFF,TGTGCCAGTAGGAGACAGGGGGCTTACAATGAGCAGTTCTTC
TRBJ1-5,TRBV30,TRBD1,.,CAWSGQGGPQHF,TGTGCCTGGAGTGGACAGGGTGGGCCCCAGCATTTT
TRBJ2-3,TRBV10-1,.,medium-sized,CASSQGHATDTQYF,TGCGCCAGCAGCCAAGGACATGCAACAGATACGCAGTATTTT
TRBJ2-1,TRBV19,TRBD1,few,CASSPLTGGNEQFF,TGTGCCAGTAGTCCCCTCACAGGGGGCAATGAGCAGTTCTTC
TRBJ2-5,TRBV5-4,.,.,CASSENRARETQYF,TGTGCCAGCAGCGAAAACAGGGCCAGAGAGACCCAGTACTTC
TRBJ1-3,TRBV19,TRBD1,.,CASSSMDRGRSGNTIYF,TGTGCCAGTAGTAGTATGGACAGGGGGCGATCTGGAAACACCATATATTTT
TRBJ2-2,TRBV7-2,.,.,CASSPRQAAGELFF,TGTGCCAGCAGTCCCAGACAGGCGGCCGGGGAGCTGTTTTTT
TRBJ2-2,TRBV9,TRBD2,.,CASSVELAGGKLFF,TGTGCCAGCAGCGTAGAACTAGCGGGGGGGAAGCTGTTTTTT
TRBJ2-1,TRBV9,.,.,CASSSLRYNEQFF,TGTGCCAGCAGCAGTCTACGGTACAATGAGCAGTTCTTC
TRBJ2-1,TRBV4-1,TRBD1,.,CASSQGRGREMSSYNEQFF,TGCGCCAGCAGCCAAGGCAGGGGGCGCGAGATGAGTTCCTACAATGAGCAGTTCTTC